These 28 T cell receptor beta chains originate from one sample sequenced in a study of metastatic and nonmetastatic thyroid tumors. TCRdb redid the clone calls on the PCR reads using MiXCR. The sample has over 20,000 clones, roughly a quarter seen once. Ahead of thyroid surgery, no patient had received treatment of any kind. Material: blood. The receptors shown here come from a female donor with papillary thyroid cancer or a benign thyroid nodule (not recorded which). Some clones in this sample may be carry-over from other donors' samples.

The chain carries TRBV7-8 and TRBJ2-1; the D gene is possibly TRBD2 (5 bases). Germline CDR1 and CDR2: SGHVS and FQNEAQ. V was clipped by 0 bases and J by 0 bases, with 12 bases between them. The CDR3 loop spans 17 amino acids. This CDR3 is CASSLAGMGSSYNEQFF. The CDR3 DNA is TGTGCCAGCAGCTTAGCAGGGATGGGGAGCTCCTACAATGAGCAGTTCTTC.

Many counts were recorded for this clone. The rearrangement links TRBV5-6 to TRBJ1-2; 8 bases map to TRBD1. CDR1 SGHDT and CDR2 YYEEEE come from the germline V gene. The CDR3 spans 15 residues. The V gene end was trimmed by 2 bases and the J gene end by 4 bases; junction bases not matched to a gene: 7. CDR3 nucleotides: TGTGCCAGCAGCTTCCGGGGCCAGGGGGCCTATGGCTACACCTTC. The encoded protein is CASSFRGQGAYGYTF.

The table lists this clone with many counts. The chain combines TRBV10-2 with TRBJ2-7; 7 bases are shared with TRBD2. CDR3 length equals 16 residues. V lost 2 bases, J lost 2 bases, and 9 bases stayed unmatched. Germline values: CDR1 WSHSY, CDR2 SAAADI. CDR3 coding DNA: TGCGCCAGCAGTGAGGTTCCAGCGGGACTTCCCTACGAGCAGTACTTC. As protein: CASSEVPAGLPYEQYF.

This clone was counted at least ten times. The chain links TRBV18 to TRBJ2-7; TRBD2 is a possible D gene (6 bases). The CDR3 has 15 amino acids. V lost 3 bases to trimming and J lost 1 base, with 13 bases between them. Germline loops: CDR1 KGHSH, CDR2 LQKENI. CDR3 amino acids: CASSPPGTGSYEQYF. The CDR3 bases are TGTGCCAGCTCACCCCCCGGGACTGGGTCCTACGAGCAGTACTTC.

As concerns this clone: At one end the junction does not follow the germline gene, possibly because of a read error. The chain carries TRBV10-2 and TRBJ2-1; D gene ambiguous. This CDR3 region has 14 residues. Germline CDR1 and CDR2: WSHSY and SAAADI. In DNA form, the CDR3 reads TGCGCCAGCAGTGAGTACTGGGATGGCGATGAGCAGCTCTTC. Its translation is CASSEYWDGDEQLF.

CDR3 coding DNA: TGTGCCAGCAGTTACGTATCTGGGGCCAACGTCCTGACTTTC. Residues: CASSYVSGANVLTF. The gene calls are TRBV6-2 or TRBV6-3 and TRBJ2-6; D not resolved. The CDR3 sequence is 14 residues long. Germline CDR1 and CDR2: MNHEY and SVGEGT. Trimming removed 2 bases at V and 1 base at J, with 3 bases between.

By sample fraction, this clone is medium-sized. The chain carries TRBV19 and TRBJ1-2; tentatively, D is TRBD1 (6 bases). The CDR3 is 14 amino acids. Germline V gene lookup returns CDR1 LNHDA and CDR2 SQIVND (reference sequence). Trimming took off 4 bases at V and 8 bases at J, with 17 bases between the two ends. The CDR3 bases are TGTGCCAGTAGTAACCTAGGGGGGATTAACGGCTACACCTTC. As protein: CASSNLGGINGYTF.

This clone was counted ten times or more. This sequence joins TRBV6-4 and TRBJ1-6; D is unclear. V dropped 5 bases and J dropped 9 bases, with 11 bases sitting between them. The CDR3 is 13 residues long. Germline V CDR1 and CDR2: MRHNA, SNTAGT. The CDR3, as DNA: TGTGCCAGCAGTCAAATGACGGCTTCACCCCTCCACTTT. Protein product: CASSQMTASPLHF.

The chain joins TRBV7-9 to TRBJ2-7; 7 nucleotides agree with TRBD2. This CDR3 contains 12 residues. CDR1 is SEHNR and CDR2 is FQNEAQ in the germline V gene (reference sequence). J gave up 5 bases and V 8 bases, and 6 bases lay outside the gene matches. CDR3 in DNA: TGTGCCAGCGCCGGGCGGGGGAACGAGCAGTACGTC. This sequence encodes CASAGRGNEQYV.

This clone is medium-sized within its sample. An end of the junction does not agree with germline; a read error may underlie this. The chain carries TRBV7-7 and TRBJ2-1; D may be TRBD2 (5 bases). CDR1 and CDR2 from the germline V gene are SSHAT and FNYEAQ (reference sequence). The CDR3 has 15 amino acids. CDR3 DNA: TGTGCTAGCAGCTTTCGGCTAGCTGCATACAATGAGCAGTTCTTC. This encodes CASSFRLAAYNEQFF.

This clone was seen ten or more times. The chain carries TRBV6-1 and TRBJ1-2; TRBD1 aligns across 7 bases. Germline assignment: CDR1 MNHNS and CDR2 SASEGT. The CDR3 runs to 15 residues. The junction had 11 bases not matched to a gene; V was cut back by 5 bases and J by 5 bases. The CDR3 region is CASSSQGGRAYGYTF. DNA for the CDR3: TGTGCCAGCAGTTCTCAAGGGGGCAGAGCATATGGCTACACCTTC.

The sample holds many counts of this clone. The rearrangement uses TRBV18 and TRBJ1-5, with D maybe TRBD1 (6 bases). Germline CDR1 KGHSH, CDR2 LQKENI. The CDR3 contains 14 residues. The germline V and J ends were trimmed by 2 bases and 7 bases, with 12 bases remaining between them. CDR3 region: CASSPSGQYQPQHF. In DNA, the CDR3 is TGTGCCAGCTCACCATCAGGACAGTACCAGCCCCAGCATTTT.

This clone was observed many times. The chain combines TRBV5-1 with TRBJ1-4; tentative D call: TRBD1 (6 bases). Trimming took 0 bases from V and 7 from J, leaving 13 bases between them. Germline V CDR1 and CDR2: SGHRS, YFSETQ. The CDR3 is made up of 15 amino acids. The CDR3 DNA is TGCGCCAGCAGCTTGGCGACAGGAAGAGCTGAAAAACTGTTTTTT. It encodes CASSLATGRAEKLFF. The variable domain in full, with the rest retrieved from reference TRBV5-1 and TRBJ1-4, is KAGVTQTPRYLIKTRGQQVTLSCSPISGHRSVSWYQQTPGQGLQFLFEYFSETQRNKGNFPGRFSGRQFSNSRSEMNVSTLELGDSALYLCASSLATGRAEKLFFGSGTQLSVL.

CDR3 bases: TGTGCCAGCAGTTCCGACAGGGCTGGGGCCAACGTCCTGACTTTC. It yields the protein CASSSDRAGANVLTF. The rearrangement links TRBV7-2 to TRBJ2-6; 7 bases agree with TRBD1. Per germline, CDR1 SGHTA and CDR2 FQGNSA. CDR3 length: 15 amino acids. V shed 6 bases and J 2 bases; nucleotides not matched to a gene: 4.

Ten or more counts support this clone. The chain recombines TRBV5-4 with TRBJ1-1; D gene uncertain. Germline CDR1 is SGHNT and CDR2 is YYREEE (reference sequence). V was cut by 3 bases and J by 1 base, with 13 bases left in between. The CDR3 length is 15 residues. CDR3 region: CASSSTPTGNTEAFF. The CDR3 DNA reads as TGTGCCAGCAGCTCGACCCCGACGGGGAACACTGAAGCTTTCTTT.

This chain connects TRBV27 to TRBJ1-2; D may be TRBD1 (5 bases). The V and J ends lost 5 bases and 1 base respectively, with 8 bases between them. This CDR3 region has 13 residues. Germline CDR1 reads MNHEY; CDR2 reads SMNVEV (reference sequence). The CDR3 DNA follows: TGTGCCAGCAGTAGGGGAAATAACTATGGCTACACCTTC. Translated, it gives CASSRGNNYGYTF.

This clone was recorded at least ten times. The chain has TRBV7-2 and TRBJ2-1; either TRBD1 or TRBD2 may supply D (5 bases each). Germline values: CDR1 SGHTA, CDR2 FQGNSA. The CDR3 has 17 amino acids. Trimming cost V 0 bases and J 1 base, with 13 bases left between them. In DNA form, the CDR3 reads TGTGCCAGCAGCTTAGCGGGGACGGGGCCTTCCTACAATGAGCAGTTCTTC. This translates into CASSLAGTGPSYNEQFF.

Concerning this clone itself: The junction differs from germline at one of its ends, possibly a read error. Other DNA sequences in the sample encode the same CDR3. The chain combines TRBV6-1 with TRBJ1-1; D remains ambiguous. The germline CDR1 and CDR2 sequences are MNHNS and SASEGT. This CDR3 comprises 13 residues. CDR3 coding DNA: TGTGCGAGCAGTGCCAAGGGTCGAGGTGAAGCTTTCTTC. Its protein is CASSAKGRGEAFF.

The V gene is TRBV7-2, the J gene TRBJ2-5; 7 bases are shared with TRBD1. V shed 3 bases and J 1 base; nucleotides not matched to a gene: 2. The CDR3 extends over 14 amino acids. Germline V CDR1 and CDR2: SGHTA, FQGNSA. The CDR3 DNA reads TGTGCCAGCAGCTTCGGACAGGCCCAAGAGACCCAGTACTTC. Its translation is CASSFGQAQETQYF. Complete variable domain (other parts from reference TRBV7-2 and TRBJ2-5): GAGVSQSPSNKVTEKGKDVELRCDPISGHTALYWYRQSLGQGLEFLIYFQGNSAPDKSGLPSDRFSAERTGGSVSTLTIQRTQQEDSAVYLCASSFGQAQETQYFGPGTRLLVL.

This clone was detected many times. The CDR3 DNA sequence: TGTGCCAGCTCACCGACAGGGAAGATGAACACTGAAGCTTTCTTT. It specifies CASSPTGKMNTEAFF. V gene TRBV18 combines with J gene TRBJ1-1, with 7 bases fitting TRBD1. This CDR3 region has 15 residues. The V gene's germline CDR1 is KGHSH and CDR2 LQKENI. Germline trimming cut 3 bases from V and 0 bases from J; bases unmatched to any gene: 4.

This clone has a count of ten or more. CDR3 in amino acids: CASSVEGSNQPQHF. CDR3 nucleotides: TGTGCCAGCAGTGTGGAGGGGAGCAATCAGCCCCAGCATTTT. The gene calls are TRBV2 and TRBJ1-5; tentatively, D is TRBD1 (5 bases). The CDR3 consists of 14 residues. The V and J ends lost 4 bases and 1 base respectively, with 8 bases between them. Germline V gene sequence: CDR1 SNHLY, CDR2 FYNNEI. Using reference TRBV2 and TRBJ1-5 for the parts outside the CDR3, the full variable domain is EPEVTQTPSHQVTQMGQEVILRCVPISNHLYFYWYRQILGQKVEFLVSFYNNEISEKSEIFDDQFSVERPDGSNFTLKIRSTKLEDSAMYFCASSVEGSNQPQHFGDGTRLSIL.

This chain uses TRBV2 with TRBJ1-1; the match to TRBD1 covers 9 bases. Losses at the gene ends were 6 bases for V and 4 bases for J; bases not matched to a gene: 18. This CDR3 is 18 amino acids long. Germline values: CDR1 SNHLY, CDR2 FYNNEI. CDR3 loop: CASSTGTGYRGVGTEAFF. CDR3 coding DNA: TGTGCCAGCAGCACCGGGACAGGGTATCGCGGGGTGGGCACTGAAGCTTTCTTT.

The sample holds many counts of this clone. A much larger clone lies a single base off, so this may be a read error. The gene calls are TRBV28 and TRBJ2-7; the D call may be TRBD1 or TRBD2 (5 bases each). CDR1 and CDR2 from the germline V gene are MDHEN and SYDVKM. V gave up 6 bases and J gave up 3 bases, with 12 bases separating them. There are 13 residues in the CDR3. The CDR3 protein is CASSPGDDYEQYF. Written as DNA, the CDR3 is TGTGCCAGCAGCCCCGGGGACGACTACGAGCAGTACTTC.

Notes on this clone: Being one base from a much bigger clone, this may be a read error. Other nucleotide sequences from this sample produce the same CDR3. CDR3 DNA sequence: TGCGCCAGCAGCGTGGATGGCAAAAACATTCAGTACTTC. Protein sequence: CASSVDGKNIQYF. The chain combines TRBV5-1 with TRBJ2-4; D call uncertain. Germline loops: CDR1 SGHRS, CDR2 YFSETQ. The length of the CDR3 is 13 residues. Trimming stripped 4 bases from V and 3 bases from J, with 8 bases between.

This clone showed up just a few times. The chain joins TRBV10-3 to TRBJ2-7; 9 nucleotides match TRBD2. This CDR3 is 13 amino acids long. Germline trimming cut 6 bases from V and 3 bases from J; bases unmatched to any gene: 3. Germline V gene lookup returns CDR1 ENHRY and CDR2 SYGVKD. The CDR3 DNA reads TGTGCCATCAGGAGCGGGGGGCACTACGAGCAGTACTTC. As protein: CAIRSGGHYEQYF.

This clone is labeled as medium-sized. The chain uses TRBV5-1 and TRBJ1-2; maybe TRBD1 (5 bases). Between the trimmed V and J ends, which lost 0 bases and 4 bases, there was a span of 10 bases. The CDR3 is made up of 14 amino acids. CDR1 and CDR2 (germline): SGHRS, YFSETQ. The CDR3 coding sequence is TGCGCCAGCAGCTTGGCCCCAGGGCTCTATGGCTACACCTTC. Amino acids: CASSLAPGLYGYTF. Filled out from reference TRBV5-1 and TRBJ1-2, the complete variable domain reads KAGVTQTPRYLIKTRGQQVTLSCSPISGHRSVSWYQQTPGQGLQFLFEYFSETQRNKGNFPGRFSGRQFSNSRSEMNVSTLELGDSALYLCASSLAPGLYGYTFGSGTRLTVV.

This clone was observed at least ten times. The chain joins TRBV6-2 or TRBV6-3 to TRBJ1-5; D remains unclear. This CDR3 contains 17 residues. The V and J ends lost 6 bases and 0 bases respectively, with 18 bases between them. CDR1 and CDR2 (germline): MNHEY, SVGEGT. The CDR3 sequence is CASSRLGRGSSNQPQHF. DNA for the CDR3: TGTGCCAGCAGCAGACTCGGCCGAGGATCTAGCAATCAGCCCCAGCATTTT.

Ten or more counts support this clone. The chain recombines TRBV10-3 with TRBJ2-7, with TRBD1 identical over 8 bases. J lost 6 bases, V lost 2 bases, and 9 bases had no gene match. This CDR3 has 15 amino acids. The germline V gene has CDR1 ENHRY and CDR2 SYGVKD. The chain's CDR3 is CAISERTGIVAEQYF. DNA of the CDR3: TGTGCCATCAGTGAGAGGACAGGGATAGTCGCCGAGCAGTACTTC.